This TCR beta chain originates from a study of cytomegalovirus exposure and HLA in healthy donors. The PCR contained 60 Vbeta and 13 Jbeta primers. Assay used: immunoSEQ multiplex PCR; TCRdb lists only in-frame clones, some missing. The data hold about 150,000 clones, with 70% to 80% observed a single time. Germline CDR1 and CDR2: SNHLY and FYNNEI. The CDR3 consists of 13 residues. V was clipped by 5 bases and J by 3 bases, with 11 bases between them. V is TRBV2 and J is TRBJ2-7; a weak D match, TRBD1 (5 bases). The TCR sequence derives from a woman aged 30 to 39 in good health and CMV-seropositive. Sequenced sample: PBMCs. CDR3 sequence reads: CASSIYQGYEQYF. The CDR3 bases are TGTGCCAGCAGTATCTACCAGGGCTACGAGCAGTACTTC.